These 10 T cell receptor beta chains were sequenced from one sample in a study of OX40 agonist ivuxolimab in advanced cancers. Produced via immunoSEQ multiplex PCR; TCRdb's table is partial and in-frame only. The sample has around 64,000 clones; roughly 84% are singletons. The sequences come from CD4+ or CD8+ T cells sorted from blood, collected in a trial of the OX40 agonist ivuxolimab. The receptors here all came from an adult with an advanced solid tumor such as melanoma, head and neck, liver or kidney cancer.

This clone was seen a single time. The chain is built from TRBV9 and TRBJ1-1; 7 bases match TRBD1. Germline CDR1 and CDR2: SGDLS and YYNGEE. The CDR3 is 14 residues long. V was pared by 3 bases and J by 2 bases, with 4 bases of the junction left unmatched. CDR3 bases: TGTGCCAGCAGCGGGGGACAGACAAACACTGAAGCTTTCTTT. This gives the protein CASSGGQTNTEAFF.

The genes are TRBV11-2 and TRBJ1-2; D is possibly TRBD1 (6 bases). Per germline, CDR1 SGHAT and CDR2 FQNNGV. The ends were cut back, 5 bases at V and 7 bases at J, with 14 bases in the middle. The CDR3 spans 13 residues. The CDR3 DNA reads TGTGCCAGCAGCCCGCGATACAGGGCTGGCTACACCTTC. Protein: CASSPRYRAGYTF.

The chain uses TRBV5-1 and TRBJ2-1; no clear D gene. The CDR3 length is 14 residues. Germline values: CDR1 SGHRS, CDR2 YFSETQ. Between the trimmed V and J ends, which lost 4 bases and 0 bases, there was a span of 8 bases. The CDR3 protein is CASSAGFSYNEQFF. The DNA for the CDR3 is TGCGCCAGCAGCGCCGGGTTCTCCTACAATGAGCAGTTCTTC.

The V call is TRBV29-1, the J call TRBJ1-2, with no clear D. CDR1 is SQVTM and CDR2 is ANQGSEA in the germline V gene. Trimming pared 6 bases from V and 6 bases from J, leaving 14 bases between. The CDR3 extends over 12 amino acids. The CDR3 region has the DNA TGCAGCGTCGAACAGCGACCCGATGGCTACACCTTC. It encodes CSVEQRPDGYTF.

This chain joins TRBV4-1 and TRBJ1-2; no firm D call. Germline assignment: CDR1 MGHRA and CDR2 YSYEKL. Trimming stripped 3 bases from V and 7 bases from J, with 12 bases between. The CDR3 has 13 amino acids. As DNA, the CDR3 is TGCGCCAGCAGCCAGGGCTTCGAGGGTGGCTACACCTTC. This gives the protein CASSQGFEGGYTF.

The V gene is TRBV7-9, the J gene TRBJ1-1; D possibly corresponds to TRBD1 (5 bases). CDR1 is SEHNR and CDR2 is FQNEAQ in the germline V gene (reference sequence). With 4 bases removed from V and 5 bases from J, the gap between germline ends came to 11 bases. The CDR3 has 13 amino acids. The CDR3, as DNA: TGTGCCAGCAGCTCCGGGGACGGGACTGAAGCTTTCTTT. This gives the protein CASSSGDGTEAFF.

This sequence joins TRBV7-2 and TRBJ2-3, with D unclear. With 2 bases removed from V and 3 bases from J, the gap between germline ends came to 12 bases. The CDR3 contains 15 residues. Germline V gene data show CDR1 as SGHTA and CDR2 as FQGNSA. For the CDR3, the DNA is TGTGCCAGCAGCTTACTAGTTCGTGGGACAGATACGCAGTATTTT. Protein: CASSLLVRGTDTQYF.

The gene calls are TRBV6-1 and TRBJ1-5, with a weak D call TRBD1 (6 bases). This CDR3 is 14 amino acids long. Germline V lookup: CDR1 MNHNS, CDR2 SASEGT. V lost 10 bases to trimming and J lost 4 bases, with 17 bases between them. CDR3 sequence: CATTTGYRNQPQHF. The CDR3 DNA reads TGTGCCACCACGACAGGCTATAGGAATCAGCCCCAGCATTTT.

This clone was seen just once. V and J are TRBV6-4 and TRBJ1-1; D is unresolved. Trimming left V 4 bases short and J 5 bases short, with 11 bases between. Germline values: CDR1 MRHNA, CDR2 SNTAGT. The CDR3 length is 13 residues. This CDR3 is CASSAIGGTEAFF. The CDR3 DNA follows: TGTGCCAGCAGTGCTATCGGAGGAACTGAAGCTTTCTTT.

The J gene is TRBJ1-2, the V gene TRBV5-6; D gene ambiguous. The V end lost 1 base, the J end lost 4 bases, and 8 bases lay between the germline ends. Germline lookup yields CDR1 SGHDT and CDR2 YYEEEE. The CDR3 is made up of 13 amino acids. The CDR3 region is CASSLSPPYGYTF. DNA of the CDR3: TGTGCCAGCAGCTTGTCTCCACCCTATGGCTACACCTTC.